The clone carrying this T cell receptor (beta chain) was detected a few times. The CDR3 is 14 amino acids. Trimming took 5 bases from V and 3 from J; bases not matched to a gene: 6. CDR1 is LNHDA and CDR2 is SQIVND in the germline V gene (reference sequence). The source of the sample is a study of cytomegalovirus exposure and HLA in healthy donors. Generated by immunoSEQ multiplex PCR, the TCRdb table keeps only in-frame clones and is missing some. The table includes more than 95,000 clones, roughly nine tenths detected once. The source of this sequence is a young woman in good health and CMV-seropositive. The sequenced sample consisted of PBMCs. The V call is TRBV19, the J call TRBJ1-2; TRBD1 matches at 7 bases. In DNA form, the CDR3 reads TGTGCCAGTAGTTTTGGACAGGACTACTATGGCTACACCTTC. It translates to CASSFGQDYYGYTF.